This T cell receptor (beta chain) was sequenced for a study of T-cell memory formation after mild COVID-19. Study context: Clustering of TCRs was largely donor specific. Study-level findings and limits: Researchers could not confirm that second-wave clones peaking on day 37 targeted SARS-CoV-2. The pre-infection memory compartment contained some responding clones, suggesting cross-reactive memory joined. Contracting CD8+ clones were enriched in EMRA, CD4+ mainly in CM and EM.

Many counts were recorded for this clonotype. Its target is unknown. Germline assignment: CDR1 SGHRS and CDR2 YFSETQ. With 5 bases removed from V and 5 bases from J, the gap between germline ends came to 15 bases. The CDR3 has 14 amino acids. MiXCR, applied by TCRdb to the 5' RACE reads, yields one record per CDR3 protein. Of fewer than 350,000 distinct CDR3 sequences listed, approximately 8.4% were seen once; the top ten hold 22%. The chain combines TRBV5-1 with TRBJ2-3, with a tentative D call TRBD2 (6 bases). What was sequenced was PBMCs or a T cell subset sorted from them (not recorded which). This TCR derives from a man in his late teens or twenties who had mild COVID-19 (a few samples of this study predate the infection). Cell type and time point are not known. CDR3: CASRGRPGVDTQYF. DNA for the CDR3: TGCGCCAGCAGGGGCAGGCCGGGAGTAGATACGCAGTATTTT.